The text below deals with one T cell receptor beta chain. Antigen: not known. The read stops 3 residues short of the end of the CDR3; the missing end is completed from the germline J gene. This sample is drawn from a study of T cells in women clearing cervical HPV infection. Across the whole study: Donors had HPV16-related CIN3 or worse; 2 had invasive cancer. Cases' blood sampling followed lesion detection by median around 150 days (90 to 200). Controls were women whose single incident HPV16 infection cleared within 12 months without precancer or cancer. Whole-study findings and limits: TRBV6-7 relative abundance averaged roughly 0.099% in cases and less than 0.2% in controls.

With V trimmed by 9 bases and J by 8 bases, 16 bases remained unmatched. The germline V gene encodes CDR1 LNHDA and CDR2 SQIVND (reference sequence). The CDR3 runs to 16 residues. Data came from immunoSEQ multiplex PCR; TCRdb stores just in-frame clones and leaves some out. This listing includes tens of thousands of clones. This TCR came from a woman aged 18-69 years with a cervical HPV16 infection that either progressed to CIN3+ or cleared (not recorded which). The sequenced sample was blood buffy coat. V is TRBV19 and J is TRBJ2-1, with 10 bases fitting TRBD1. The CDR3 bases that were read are TGTGCCAGCAAACCGGGACAGGGGAGGGTCGGGTATGAG. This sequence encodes CASKPGQGRVGYE. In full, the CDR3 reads CASKPGQGRVGYEQFF.